This entry features one T cell receptor beta chain sequence. Antigen: not known. These data belong to a study of a mutant IDH1 vaccine in newly diagnosed glioma. Study overall: Eight vaccinations reached patients in weeks 1, 3, 5, 7, 11, 15, 19 and 23.

With 0 bases clipped from V and 5 bases from J, the junction kept 9 bases outside the gene matches. The CDR3 covers 16 residues. Germline values: CDR1 ENHRY, CDR2 SYGVKD. Documented time point: week 23, last vaccination. Vaccine doses each comprised 300 ug of mutant IDH1 20-mer peptide, with topical imiquimod. This table comes from immunoSEQ multiplex PCR, and its TCRdb copy is limited to in-frame clones, with some not included. The sample yields around 78,000 clones, approximately 85% seen once. This sample comprised PBMCs, obtained from a glioma patient whose treatment included an IDH1 peptide vaccine. This TCR derives from a man aged 25-45 years with glioma. Some clones in this sample may be carry-over from other donors' samples. V and J are TRBV10-3 and TRBJ1-1, with 7 nucleotides matching TRBD1. CDR3: CAISESQGEWITEAFF. CDR3 coding DNA: TGTGCCATCAGTGAGTCCCAGGGGGAGTGGATTACTGAAGCTTTCTTT.